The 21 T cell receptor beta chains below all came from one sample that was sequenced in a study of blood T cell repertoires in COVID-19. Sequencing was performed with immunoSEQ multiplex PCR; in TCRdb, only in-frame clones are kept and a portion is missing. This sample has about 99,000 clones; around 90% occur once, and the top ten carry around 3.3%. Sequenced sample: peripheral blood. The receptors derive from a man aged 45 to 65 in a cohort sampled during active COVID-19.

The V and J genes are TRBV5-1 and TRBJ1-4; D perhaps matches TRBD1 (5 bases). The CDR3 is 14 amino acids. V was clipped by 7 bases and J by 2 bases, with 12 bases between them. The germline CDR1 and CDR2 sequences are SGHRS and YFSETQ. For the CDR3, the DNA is TGCGCCAGCGCTGAACGACAGACTAATGAAAAACTGTTTTTT. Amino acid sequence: CASAERQTNEKLFF. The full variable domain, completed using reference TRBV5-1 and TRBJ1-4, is KAGVTQTPRYLIKTRGQQVTLSCSPISGHRSVSWYQQTPGQGLQFLFEYFSETQRNKGNFPGRFSGRQFSNSRSEMNVSTLELGDSALYLCASAERQTNEKLFFGSGTQLSVL.

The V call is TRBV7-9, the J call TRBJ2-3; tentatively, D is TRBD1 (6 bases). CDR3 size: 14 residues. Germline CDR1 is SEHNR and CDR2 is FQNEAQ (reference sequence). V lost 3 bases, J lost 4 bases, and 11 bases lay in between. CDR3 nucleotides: TGTGCCAGCAGCTTTAGACAGGACGCAGATACGCAGTATTTT. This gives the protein CASSFRQDADTQYF.

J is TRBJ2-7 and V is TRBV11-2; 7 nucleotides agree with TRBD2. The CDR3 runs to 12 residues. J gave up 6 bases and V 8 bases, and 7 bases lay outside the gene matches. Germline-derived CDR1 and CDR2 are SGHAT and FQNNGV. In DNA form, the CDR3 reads TGTGCCAGCGCTTTGGGAGGGACCGAGCAGTACGTC. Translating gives CASALGGTEQYV.

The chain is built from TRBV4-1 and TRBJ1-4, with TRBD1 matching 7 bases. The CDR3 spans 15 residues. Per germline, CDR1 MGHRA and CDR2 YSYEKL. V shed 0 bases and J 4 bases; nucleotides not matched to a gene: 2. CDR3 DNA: TGCGCCAGCAGCCAAGAACGACAGGGTAATGAAAAACTGTTTTTT. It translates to CASSQERQGNEKLFF.

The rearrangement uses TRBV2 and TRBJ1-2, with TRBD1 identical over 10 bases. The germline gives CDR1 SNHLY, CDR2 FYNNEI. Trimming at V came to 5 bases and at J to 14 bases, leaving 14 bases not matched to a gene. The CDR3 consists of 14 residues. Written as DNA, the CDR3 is TGTGCCAGCAGTCCCCGACAGGGGGCCACTACCAGTACCTTC. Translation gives CASSPRQGATTSTF. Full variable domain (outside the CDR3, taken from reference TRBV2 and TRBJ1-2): EPEVTQTPSHQVTQMGQEVILRCVPISNHLYFYWYRQILGQKVEFLVSFYNNEISEKSEIFDDQFSVERPDGSNFTLKIRSTKLEDSAMYFCASSPRQGATTSTFGSGTRLTVV.

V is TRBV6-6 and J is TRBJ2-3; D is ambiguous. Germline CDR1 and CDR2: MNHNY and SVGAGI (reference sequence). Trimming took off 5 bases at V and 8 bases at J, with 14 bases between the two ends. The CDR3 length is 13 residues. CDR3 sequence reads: CASSPPSRPTQYF. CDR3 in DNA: TGTGCCAGCAGTCCGCCCTCTAGGCCTACGCAGTATTTT.

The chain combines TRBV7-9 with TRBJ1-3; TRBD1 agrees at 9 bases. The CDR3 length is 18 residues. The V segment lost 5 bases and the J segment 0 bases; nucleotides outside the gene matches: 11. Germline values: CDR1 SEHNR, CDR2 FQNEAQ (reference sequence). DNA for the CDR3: TGTGCCAGCAGCGTTTCCACCGGGACAGGGAGCTCTGGAAACACCATATATTTT. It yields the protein CASSVSTGTGSSGNTIYF.

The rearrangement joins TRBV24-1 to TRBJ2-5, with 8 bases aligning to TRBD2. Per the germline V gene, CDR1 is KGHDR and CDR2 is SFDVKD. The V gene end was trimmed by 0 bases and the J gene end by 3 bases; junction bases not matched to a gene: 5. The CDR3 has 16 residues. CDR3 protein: CATSDLSSGVEETQYF. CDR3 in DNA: TGTGCCACCAGTGATTTGAGTAGCGGGGTCGAAGAGACCCAGTACTTC.

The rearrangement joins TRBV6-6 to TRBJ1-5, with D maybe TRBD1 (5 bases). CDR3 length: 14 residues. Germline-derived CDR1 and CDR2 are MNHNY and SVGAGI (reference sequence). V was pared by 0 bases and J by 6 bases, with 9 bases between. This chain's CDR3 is CASSYSQGVQPQHF. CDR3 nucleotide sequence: TGTGCCAGCAGTTACTCCCAGGGTGTTCAGCCCCAGCATTTT.

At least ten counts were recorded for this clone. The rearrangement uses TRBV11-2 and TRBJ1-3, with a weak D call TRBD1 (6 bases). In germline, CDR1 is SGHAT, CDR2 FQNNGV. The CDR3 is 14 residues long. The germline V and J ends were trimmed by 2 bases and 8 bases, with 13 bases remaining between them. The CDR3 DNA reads TGTGCCAGCAGCTTATCGGGACATGGGGACACCATATATTTT. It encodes CASSLSGHGDTIYF.

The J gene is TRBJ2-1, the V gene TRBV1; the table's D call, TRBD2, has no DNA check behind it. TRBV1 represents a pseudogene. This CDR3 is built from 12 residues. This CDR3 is CTSSTGENEQFF. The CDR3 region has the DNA TGCACCAGCAGCACTGGTGAAAATGAGCAGTTCTTC.

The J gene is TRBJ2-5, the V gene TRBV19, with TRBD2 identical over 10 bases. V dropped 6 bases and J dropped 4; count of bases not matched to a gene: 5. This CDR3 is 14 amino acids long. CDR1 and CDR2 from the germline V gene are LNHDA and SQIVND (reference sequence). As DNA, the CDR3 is TGTGCCAGTAGGCGGACTAGCGGTGCAGAGACCCAGTACTTC. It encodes CASRRTSGAETQYF. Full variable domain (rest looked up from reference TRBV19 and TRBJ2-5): DGGITQSPKYLFRKEGQNVTLSCEQNLNHDAMYWYRQDPGQGLRLIYYSQIVNDFQKGDIAEGYSVSREKKESFPLTVTSAQKNPTAFYLCASRRTSGAETQYFGPGTRLLVL.

CDR3 sequence (DNA): TGTGCCAGCAGCGAACGACTAGCGGGGGGCACAGATACGCAGTATTTT. Translating gives CASSERLAGGTDTQYF. The V call is TRBV9, the J call TRBJ2-3; TRBD2 agrees at 12 bases. CDR1 is SGDLS and CDR2 is YYNGEE in the germline V gene. CDR3 length: 16 residues. The V and J ends lost 3 bases and 1 base, in that order; junction bases with no gene match: 3.

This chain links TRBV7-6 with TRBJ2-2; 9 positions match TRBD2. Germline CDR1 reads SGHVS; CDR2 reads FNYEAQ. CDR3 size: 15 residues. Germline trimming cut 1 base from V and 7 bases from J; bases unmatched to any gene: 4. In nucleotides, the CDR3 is TGTGCCAGCAGCTTAGGCGGGGGGGCGAACGGGGAGCTGTTTTTT. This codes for CASSLGGGANGELFF.

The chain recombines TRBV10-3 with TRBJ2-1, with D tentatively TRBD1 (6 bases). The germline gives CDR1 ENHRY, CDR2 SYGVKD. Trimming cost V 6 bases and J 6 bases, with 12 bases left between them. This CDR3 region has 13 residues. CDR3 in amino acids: CAIRGTLGNEQFF. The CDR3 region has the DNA TGTGCCATCAGGGGGACACTTGGCAATGAGCAGTTCTTC.

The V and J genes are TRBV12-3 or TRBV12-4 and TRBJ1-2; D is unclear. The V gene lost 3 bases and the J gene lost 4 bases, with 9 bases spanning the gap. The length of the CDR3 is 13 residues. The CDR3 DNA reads TGTGCCAGCAGTTTTTTGGGGAGCTATGGCTACACCTTC. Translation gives CASSFLGSYGYTF.

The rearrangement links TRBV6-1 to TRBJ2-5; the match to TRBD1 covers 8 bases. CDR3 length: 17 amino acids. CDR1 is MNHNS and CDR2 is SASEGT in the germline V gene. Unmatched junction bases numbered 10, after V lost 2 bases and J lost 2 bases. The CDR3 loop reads CASSESRTGSVQETQYF. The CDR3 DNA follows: TGTGCCAGCAGTGAATCCAGGACAGGGAGTGTACAAGAGACCCAGTACTTC.

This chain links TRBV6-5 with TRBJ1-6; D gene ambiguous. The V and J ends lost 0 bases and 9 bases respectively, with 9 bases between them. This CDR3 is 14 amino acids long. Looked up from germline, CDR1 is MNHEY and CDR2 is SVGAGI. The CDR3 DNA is TGTGCCAGCAGTTACTCAAGCGGTGGTTCACCCCTCCACTTT. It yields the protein CASSYSSGGSPLHF.

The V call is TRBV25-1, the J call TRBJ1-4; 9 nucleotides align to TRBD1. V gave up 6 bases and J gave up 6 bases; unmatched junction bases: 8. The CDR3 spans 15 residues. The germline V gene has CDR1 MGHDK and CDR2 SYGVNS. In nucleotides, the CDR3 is TGTGCCAGCAGGACCGGGACAGGGACGTATGAAAAACTGTTTTTT. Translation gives CASRTGTGTYEKLFF.

CDR3 DNA sequence: TGTGCCAGCAGTGACTCTGGCGGGGTAGTCGTGGGCGAGCAGTTCTTC. Translation: CASSDSGGVVVGEQFF. The chain uses TRBV6-4 and TRBJ2-1, with D perhaps matching TRBD2 (6 bases). Per the germline V gene, CDR1 is MRHNA and CDR2 is SNTAGT. The CDR3 has 16 amino acids. V gave up 0 bases and J gave up 10 bases, with 19 bases separating them.

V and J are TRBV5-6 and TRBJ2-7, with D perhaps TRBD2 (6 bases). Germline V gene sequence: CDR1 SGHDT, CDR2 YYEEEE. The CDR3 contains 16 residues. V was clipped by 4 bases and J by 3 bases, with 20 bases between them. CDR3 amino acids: CASSPERGRGGYEQYV. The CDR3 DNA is TGTGCCAGCAGCCCGGAAAGGGGAAGGGGAGGCTACGAGCAGTACGTC.